The 14 T cell receptor beta chains given below trace back to one sample, sequenced in a study of blood T cell repertoires in COVID-19. Produced via immunoSEQ multiplex PCR; TCRdb's table is partial and in-frame only. Of some 62,000 clones listed, more than 60% are singletons. Sequencing was performed on peripheral blood. The receptors were sampled from a human donor in a cohort sampled during active COVID-19.

A remark on this clone: One end of the junction varies from germline; a read error may be responsible. This chain connects TRBV10-1 to TRBJ2-7; TRBD2 agrees at 9 bases. The CDR3 is 15 amino acids. Germline values: CDR1 WNHNN, CDR2 SYGVQD (reference sequence). As DNA, the CDR3 is TGCGCCAGCAGTGAGTTGCGGGGGGGCTCCAACGAGCAGTACTTC. Residues: CASSELRGGSNEQYF.

The V call is TRBV12-3 or TRBV12-4, the J call TRBJ2-5; D is perhaps TRBD1 (6 bases). The V end lost 5 bases, the J end lost 5 bases, and 12 bases lay between the germline ends. The CDR3 is 13 residues long. CDR3 loop: CASSGTSGETQYF. Written as DNA, the CDR3 is TGTGCCAGCAGTGGGACAAGCGGCGAGACCCAGTACTTC.

The chain uses TRBV11-1 and TRBJ2-7; TRBD1 matches at 7 bases. V gave up 5 bases and J gave up 0 bases; unmatched junction bases: 10. The V gene's germline CDR1 is SGHAT and CDR2 FQDESV (reference sequence). The CDR3 loop spans 16 amino acids. In DNA form, the CDR3 reads TGTGCCAGCAGCGTCCGACAGGGCAGATTCTCCTACGAGCAGTACTTC. Its translation is CASSVRQGRFSYEQYF.

This clone was seen only once. This chain links TRBV12-5 with TRBJ2-2, with 9 bases aligning to TRBD2. The CDR3 length is 17 residues. The germline CDR1 and CDR2 sequences are LGHNT and FRNRAP. With V trimmed by 1 base and J by 8 bases, 11 bases remained unmatched. The CDR3 sequence is CASGLGAGLAGTGELFF. DNA of the CDR3: TGTGCTAGTGGTTTGGGCGCGGGCCTAGCGGGAACTGGGGAGCTGTTTTTT.

The V call is TRBV7-2, the J call TRBJ2-4; 8 nucleotides agree with TRBD1. V dropped 1 base and J dropped 4; count of bases not matched to a gene: 9. Germline CDR1 SGHTA, CDR2 FQGNSA. The CDR3 has 17 residues. The CDR3 bases are TGTGCCAGCAGCTTAGATCTGGCAGGGGGCGTGAAAAACATTCAGTACTTC. This codes for CASSLDLAGGVKNIQYF.

The CDR3 sequence: CASTRTASYEQYF. CDR3 DNA: TGTGCCAGCACCCGGACAGCCTCCTACGAGCAGTACTTC. The genes are TRBV11-1 and TRBJ2-7; possibly TRBD1 for D (6 bases). Germline loops: CDR1 SGHAT, CDR2 FQDESV (reference sequence). CDR3 size: 13 residues. Trimming removed 7 bases at V and 0 bases at J, with 10 bases between.

DNA for the CDR3: TGTGCCAGCAGCTCTAACAATCAGCCCCAGCATTTT. Its translation: CASSSNNQPQHF. The gene calls are TRBV7-9 and TRBJ1-5, with D uncertain. The CDR3 sequence is 12 residues long. V was pared by 4 bases and J by 3 bases, with 4 bases between. Germline V gene sequence: CDR1 SEHNR, CDR2 FQNEAQ (reference sequence).

The chain couples TRBV2 to TRBJ2-5; weak D call: TRBD2 (6 bases). Trimming pared 2 bases from V and 2 bases from J, leaving 12 bases between. This CDR3 has 15 residues. Germline assignment: CDR1 SNHLY and CDR2 FYNNEI. The CDR3 DNA sequence: TGTGCCAGCAGTGAAACGCGGGGTGAGCAAGAGACCCAGTACTTC. It specifies CASSETRGEQETQYF.

The chain joins TRBV5-1 to TRBJ1-4, with TRBD1 matching 9 bases. CDR1 and CDR2 (germline): SGHRS, YFSETQ. J was trimmed by 4 bases and V by 4 bases; bases with no gene match: 2. The CDR3 spans 14 residues. The CDR3 is CASSPTGGNEKLFF. CDR3 DNA sequence: TGCGCCAGCAGCCCGACAGGGGGTAATGAAAAACTGTTTTTT.

CDR3 loop: CASSRSGANVLTF. The CDR3 DNA is TGCGCCAGCAGCCGCTCTGGGGCCAACGTCCTGACTTTC. This rearrangement joins TRBV5-1 to TRBJ2-6; the D is unclear. The germline CDR1 and CDR2 sequences are SGHRS and YFSETQ. With 4 bases removed from V and 0 bases from J, the gap between germline ends came to 2 bases. This CDR3 contains 13 residues.

To note about this clone: This sample also contains other DNA sequences that code for the same CDR3. The chain combines TRBV28 with TRBJ1-5; 7 bases are shared with TRBD1. V gave up 1 base and J gave up 7 bases; unmatched junction bases: 7. Looked up from germline, CDR1 is MDHEN and CDR2 is SYDVKM. CDR3 length: 15 residues. The CDR3 reads CASSLSTRGEQPQHF. Here the CDR3 DNA reads TGTGCCAGCAGTTTATCTACCAGGGGGGAGCAGCCCCAGCATTTT.

The chain recombines TRBV6-5 with TRBJ1-5; 8 bases agree with TRBD1. The ends lost 6 bases at V and 5 bases at J; junction bases unmatched: 3. Germline-derived CDR1 and CDR2 are MNHEY and SVGAGI. The CDR3 loop spans 13 amino acids. The CDR3 reads CASRETGDQPQHF. The CDR3 coding sequence is TGTGCCAGCAGAGAGACAGGGGATCAGCCCCAGCATTTT.

The chain links TRBV21-1 to TRBJ2-1; the D call in the table, TRBD1, was not verified against the DNA. TRBV21-1 is recorded as a pseudogene. CDR3 length equals 15 residues. For the CDR3, the DNA is TGTGCCAGCAGCGCCTACAGGGGCTCCTACAATGAGCAGTTCTTC. This sequence encodes CASSAYRGSYNEQFF.

The chain carries TRBV2 and TRBJ1-5, with 7 bases that match TRBD1. Germline trimming cut 6 bases from V and 7 bases from J; bases unmatched to any gene: 6. The germline CDR1 and CDR2 sequences are SNHLY and FYNNEI. The CDR3 consists of 13 residues. In DNA, the CDR3 is TGTGCCAGCAGGGGACAGACGCGCCAGCCCCAGCATTTT. Its translation is CASRGQTRQPQHF.